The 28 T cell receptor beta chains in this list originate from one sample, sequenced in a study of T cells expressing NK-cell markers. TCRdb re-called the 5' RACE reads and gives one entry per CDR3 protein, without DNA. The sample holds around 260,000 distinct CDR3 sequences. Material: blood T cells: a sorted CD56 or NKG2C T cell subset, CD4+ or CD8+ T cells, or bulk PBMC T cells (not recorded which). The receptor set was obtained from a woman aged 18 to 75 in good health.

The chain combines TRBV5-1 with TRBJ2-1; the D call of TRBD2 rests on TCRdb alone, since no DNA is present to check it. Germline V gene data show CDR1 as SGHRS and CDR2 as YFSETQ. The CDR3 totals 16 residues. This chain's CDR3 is CASSLVAGLAGNEQFF. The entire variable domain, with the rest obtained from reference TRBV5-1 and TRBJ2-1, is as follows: KAGVTQTPRYLIKTRGQQVTLSCSPISGHRSVSWYQQTPGQGLQFLFEYFSETQRNKGNFPGRFSGRQFSNSRSEMNVSTLELGDSALYLCASSLVAGLAGNEQFFGPGTRLTVL.

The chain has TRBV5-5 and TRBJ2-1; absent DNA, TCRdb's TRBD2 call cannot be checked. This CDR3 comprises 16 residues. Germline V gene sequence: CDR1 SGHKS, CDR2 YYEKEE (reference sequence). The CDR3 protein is CASSGSRAGRYNEQFF.

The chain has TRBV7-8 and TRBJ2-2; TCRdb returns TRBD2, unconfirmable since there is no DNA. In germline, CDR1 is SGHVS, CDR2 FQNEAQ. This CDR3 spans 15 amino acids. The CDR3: CASSLRGGSGGELFF.

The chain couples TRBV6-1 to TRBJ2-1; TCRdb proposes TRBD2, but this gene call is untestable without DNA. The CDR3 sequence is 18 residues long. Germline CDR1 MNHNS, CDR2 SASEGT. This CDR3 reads CASSPIRLAGENYNEQFF.

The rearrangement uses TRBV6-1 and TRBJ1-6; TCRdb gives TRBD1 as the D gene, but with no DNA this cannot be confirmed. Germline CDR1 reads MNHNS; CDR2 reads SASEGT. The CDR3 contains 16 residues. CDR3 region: CASSRQGVLGNSPLHF.

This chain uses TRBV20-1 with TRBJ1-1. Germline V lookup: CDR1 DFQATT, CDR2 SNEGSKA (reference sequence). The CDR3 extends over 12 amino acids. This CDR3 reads CSASRMNTEAFF.

The CDR3 spells CASSPSGTASNQPQHF. The chain has TRBV5-6 and TRBJ1-5; the TRBD1 assignment by TCRdb is unverifiable without DNA. The CDR3 covers 16 residues. The germline V gene has CDR1 SGHDT and CDR2 YYEEEE.

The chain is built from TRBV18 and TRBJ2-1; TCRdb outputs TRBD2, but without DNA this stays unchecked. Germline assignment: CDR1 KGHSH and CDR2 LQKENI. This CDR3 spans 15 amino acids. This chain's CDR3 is CASSPGAGRENEQFF.

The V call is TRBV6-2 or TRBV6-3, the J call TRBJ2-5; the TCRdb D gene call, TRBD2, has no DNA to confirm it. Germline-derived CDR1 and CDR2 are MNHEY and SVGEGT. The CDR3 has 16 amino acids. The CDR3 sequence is CASSYTAGGPQETQYF.

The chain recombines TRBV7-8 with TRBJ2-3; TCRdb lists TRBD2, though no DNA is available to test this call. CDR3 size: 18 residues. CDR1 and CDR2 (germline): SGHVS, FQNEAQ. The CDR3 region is CASSLGLAGGRGTDTQYF.

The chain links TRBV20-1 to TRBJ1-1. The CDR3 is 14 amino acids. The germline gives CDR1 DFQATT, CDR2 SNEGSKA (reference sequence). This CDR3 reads CSARDAEGNTEAFF.

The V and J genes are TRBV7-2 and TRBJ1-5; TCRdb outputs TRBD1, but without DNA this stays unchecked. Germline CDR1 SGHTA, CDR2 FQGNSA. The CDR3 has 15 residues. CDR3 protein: CASSLVRGGVQPQHF.

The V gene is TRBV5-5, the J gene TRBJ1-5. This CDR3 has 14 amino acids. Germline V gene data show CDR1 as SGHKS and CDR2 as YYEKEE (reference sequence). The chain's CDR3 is CASSHVGERQPQHF. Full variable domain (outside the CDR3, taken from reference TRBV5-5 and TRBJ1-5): DAGVTQSPTHLIKTRGQQVTLRCSPISGHKSVSWYQQVLGQGPQFIFQYYEKEERGRGNFPDRFSARQFPNYSSELNVNALLLGDSALYLCASSHVGERQPQHFGDGTRLSIL.

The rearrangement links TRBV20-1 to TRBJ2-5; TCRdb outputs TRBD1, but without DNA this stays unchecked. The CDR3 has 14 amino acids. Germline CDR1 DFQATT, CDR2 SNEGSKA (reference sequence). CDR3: CSGMDRGIGETQYF.

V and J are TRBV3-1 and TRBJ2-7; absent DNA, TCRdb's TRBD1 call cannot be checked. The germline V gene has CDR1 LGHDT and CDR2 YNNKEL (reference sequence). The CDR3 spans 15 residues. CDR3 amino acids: CASSRPDRGPYEQYF.

CDR3 in amino acids: CATSDPGASTDTQYF. The V and J genes are TRBV24-1 and TRBJ2-3; TCRdb names TRBD1, which stays unverified in the absence of DNA. The germline gives CDR1 KGHDR, CDR2 SFDVKD. There are 15 residues in the CDR3.

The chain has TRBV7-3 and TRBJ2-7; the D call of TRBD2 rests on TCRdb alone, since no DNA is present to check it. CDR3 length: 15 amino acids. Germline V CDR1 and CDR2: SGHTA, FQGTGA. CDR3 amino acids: CASSVTGTSAYEQYF.

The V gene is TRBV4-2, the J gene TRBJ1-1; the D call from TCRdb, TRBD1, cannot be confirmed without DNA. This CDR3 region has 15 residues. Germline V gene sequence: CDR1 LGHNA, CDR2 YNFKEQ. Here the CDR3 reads CASSQVRPGDTEAFF.

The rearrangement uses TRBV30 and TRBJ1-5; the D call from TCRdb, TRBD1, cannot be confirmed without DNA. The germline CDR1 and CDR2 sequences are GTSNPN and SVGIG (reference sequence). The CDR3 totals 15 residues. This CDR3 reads CAWSPEGAPNQPQHF.

The CDR3 protein is CASSHRVDAEAFF. This sequence joins TRBV12-3 or TRBV12-4 and TRBJ1-1; the TCRdb D gene call, TRBD1, has no DNA to confirm it. CDR3 size: 13 residues.

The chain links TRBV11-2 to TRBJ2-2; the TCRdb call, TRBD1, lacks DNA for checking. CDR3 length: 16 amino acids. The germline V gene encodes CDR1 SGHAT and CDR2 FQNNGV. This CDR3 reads CASSLDSDRPPGELFF.

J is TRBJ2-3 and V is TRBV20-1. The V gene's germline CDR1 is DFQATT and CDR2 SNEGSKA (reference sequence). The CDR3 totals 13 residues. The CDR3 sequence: CSGSRPAKDTQYF.

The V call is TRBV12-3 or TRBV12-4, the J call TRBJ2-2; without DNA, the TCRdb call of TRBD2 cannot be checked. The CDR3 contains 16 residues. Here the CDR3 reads CASSLVSGGAAGELFF.

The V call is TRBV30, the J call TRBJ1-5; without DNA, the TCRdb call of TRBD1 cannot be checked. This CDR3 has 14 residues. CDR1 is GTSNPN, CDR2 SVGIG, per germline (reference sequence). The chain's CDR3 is CAWSGAAVNQPQHF. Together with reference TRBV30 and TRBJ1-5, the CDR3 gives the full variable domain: SQTIHQWPATLVQPVGSPLSLECTVEGTSNPNLYWYRQAAGRGLQLLFYSVGIGQISSEVPQNLSASRPQDRQFILSSKKLLLSDSGFYLCAWSGAAVNQPQHFGDGTRLSIL.

The CDR3 region is CASSLNSGGADTQYF. The rearrangement uses TRBV12-3 or TRBV12-4 and TRBJ2-3; lacking DNA, the TRBD1 call made by TCRdb goes unchecked. The CDR3 is 15 amino acids.

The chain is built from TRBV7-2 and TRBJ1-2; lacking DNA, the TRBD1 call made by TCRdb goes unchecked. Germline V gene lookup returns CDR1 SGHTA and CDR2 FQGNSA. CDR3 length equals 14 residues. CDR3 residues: CASSPGKVSYGYTF.

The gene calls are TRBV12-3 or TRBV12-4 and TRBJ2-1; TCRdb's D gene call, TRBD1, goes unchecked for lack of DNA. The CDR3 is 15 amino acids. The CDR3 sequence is CASSSNRGGGNEQFF.

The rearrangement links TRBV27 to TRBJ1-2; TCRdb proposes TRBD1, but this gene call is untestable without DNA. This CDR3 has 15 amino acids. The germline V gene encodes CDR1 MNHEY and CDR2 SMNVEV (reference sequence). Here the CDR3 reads CASSSTGSRLYGYTF.